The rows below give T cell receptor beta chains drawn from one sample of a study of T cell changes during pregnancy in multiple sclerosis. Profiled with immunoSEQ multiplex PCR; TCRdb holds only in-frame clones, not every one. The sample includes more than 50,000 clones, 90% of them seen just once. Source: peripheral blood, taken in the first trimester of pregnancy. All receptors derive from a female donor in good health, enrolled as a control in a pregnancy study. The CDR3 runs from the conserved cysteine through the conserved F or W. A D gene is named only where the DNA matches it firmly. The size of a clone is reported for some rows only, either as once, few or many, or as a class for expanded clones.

CAISGGLAGGKQYF TGTGCCATCAGTGGGGGACTAGCGGGGGGTAAGCAGTACTTC TRBD2 TRBV10-3 NA TRBJ2-7
CASGPQDSSPLHF TGTGCTAGTGGTCCGCAGGATTCTTCACCCCTCCACTTT NA TRBV12-5 NA TRBJ1-6
CASSLPVAFGETEAFF TGCGCCAGCAGCCTACCTGTGGCCTTTGGGGAGACTGAAGCTTTCTTT NA TRBV4-1 NA TRBJ1-1
CASSVETSGGVEQFF TGTGCCAGCAGCGTAGAAACTAGCGGGGGGGTTGAGCAGTTCTTC TRBD2 TRBV9 once TRBJ2-1
CASSPQQGAIGYTF TGTGCCAGTAGTCCCCAACAGGGGGCTATTGGCTACACCTTC TRBD1 TRBV19 few TRBJ1-2
CASSAGDRTNTEAFF TGTGCCAGCAGCGCCGGGGACAGGACGAACACTGAAGCTTTCTTT TRBD1 TRBV7-9 NA TRBJ1-1
CASTDSGQAEAFF TGTGCCAGCACCGATTCTGGACAGGCCGAAGCTTTCTTT TRBD1 TRBV6-5 NA TRBJ1-1
CASSSSGREGTNEKLFF TGTGCCAGCAGTTCATCGGGGAGGGAAGGGACTAATGAAAAACTGTTTTTT NA TRBV28 NA TRBJ1-4
CASSGWRSTDTQYF TGTGCCAGCAGTGGTTGGAGGAGCACAGATACGCAGTATTTT NA TRBV2 NA TRBJ2-3
CASSQDGAAVGTQYF TGTGCCAGCAGCCAAGATGGGGCAGCAGTGGGGACCCAGTACTTC NA TRBV4-2 NA TRBJ2-5
CASSQERQGRGTQYF TGTGCCAGCAGCCAAGAACGGCAGGGGCGAGGGACCCAGTACTTC NA TRBV4-2 few TRBJ2-5
CASSKHRQGTSSPLHF TGTGCCAGCAGTAAACACCGACAGGGAACTAGTTCACCCCTCCACTTT TRBD1 TRBV6-6 NA TRBJ1-6
CASSQTGIGADTQYF TGTGCCAGCAGCCAGACAGGGATCGGCGCAGATACGCAGTATTTT TRBD1 TRBV7-6 NA TRBJ2-3
CASSLARGGPEAFF TGTGCCAGCAGCTTAGCGCGGGGGGGCCCTGAAGCTTTCTTT NA TRBV7-6 NA TRBJ1-1
CASSQDRGGVTGELFF TGCGCCAGCAGCCAAGATCGGGGGGGGGTCACCGGGGAGCTGTTTTTT TRBD2 TRBV4-3 NA TRBJ2-2
CASSQVRTGIYNYGYTF TGTGCCAGCAGCCAAGTAAGGACAGGGATATATAACTATGGCTACACCTTC TRBD1 TRBV4-2 NA TRBJ1-2
CAYTGTASRTGELFF TGTGCCTATACCGGGACAGCGTCTCGCACCGGGGAGCTGTTTTTT TRBD1 TRBV30 NA TRBJ2-2
CATWRSTEAFF TGCGCCACCTGGAGGAGCACTGAAGCTTTCTTT NA TRBV10-2 NA TRBJ1-1
CASSQRQTSGNTIYF TGTGCCAGCAGCCAACGACAAACCTCTGGAAACACCATATATTTT NA TRBV11-2 NA TRBJ1-3
CASTRGLGQPQHF TGTGCCAGCACACGAGGGTTAGGTCAGCCCCAGCATTTT NA TRBV28 once TRBJ1-5
CASSSSDRGLYEQYF TGTGCCAGCAGTTCCTCGGACAGGGGGCTGTACGAGCAGTACTTC TRBD1 TRBV27 NA TRBJ2-7
CASSVTSGVYEQYF TGTGCCAGCAGTGTCACTAGCGGTGTGTACGAGCAGTACTTC TRBD2 TRBV2 NA TRBJ2-7
CASSDSSETQYF TGCGCCAGCAGTGATTCCTCAGAGACCCAGTACTTC NA TRBV10-2 NA TRBJ2-5
CASSLTGYNQPQHF TGTGCCAGCAGTTTAACAGGGTACAATCAGCCCCAGCATTTT NA TRBV6-5 NA TRBJ1-5
CAISPDSSYEQYF TGTGCCATCAGCCCGGACAGTTCCTACGAGCAGTACTTC NA TRBV10-3 NA TRBJ2-7
CASSLRGYEQYF TGTGCCAGCAGTCTCCGGGGTTACGAGCAGTACTTC NA TRBV6-6 NA TRBJ2-7
CASSLSVAGGWVEQYF TGTGCCAGCAGCTTAAGTGTGGCGGGAGGTTGGGTCGAGCAGTACTTC TRBD2 TRBV11-2 NA TRBJ2-7
CASSQSRDSQPQHF TGTGCCAGCAGCCAAAGCCGGGACAGTCAGCCCCAGCATTTT TRBD1 TRBV7-2 NA TRBJ1-5
CASSTGGQATPEKLFF TGTGCCAGCAGCACCGGAGGACAGGCCACGCCAGAAAAACTGTTTTTT NA TRBV21-1 NA TRBJ1-4